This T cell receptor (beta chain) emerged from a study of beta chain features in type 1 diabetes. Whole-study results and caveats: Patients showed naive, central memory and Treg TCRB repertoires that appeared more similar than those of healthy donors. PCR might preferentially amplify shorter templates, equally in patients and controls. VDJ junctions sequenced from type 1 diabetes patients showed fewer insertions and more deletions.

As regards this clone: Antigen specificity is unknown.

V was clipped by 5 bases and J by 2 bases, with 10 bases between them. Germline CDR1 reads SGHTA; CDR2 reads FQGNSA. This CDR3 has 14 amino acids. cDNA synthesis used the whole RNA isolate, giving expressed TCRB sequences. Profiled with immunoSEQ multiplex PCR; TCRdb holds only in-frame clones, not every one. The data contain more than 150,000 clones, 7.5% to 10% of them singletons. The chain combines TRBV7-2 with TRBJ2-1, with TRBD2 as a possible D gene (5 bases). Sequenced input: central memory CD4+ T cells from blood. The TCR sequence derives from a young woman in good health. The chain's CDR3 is CASSPTGTYNEQFF. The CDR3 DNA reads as TGTGCCAGCAGCCCCACGGGGACCTACAATGAGCAGTTCTTC.